This T cell receptor (beta chain) originates from a study of shared clonotypes between healthy human individuals (dated by TCRdb to the early 2020s). Study-level background: A couple of women and a few men aged 18 to 49 years were included in the cohort. Blood TCR repertoires of roughly five healthy adults were deeply sequenced to estimate repertoire size and the extent of clonotype sharing between individuals. Per donor, leukapheresis produced somewhere between about 0.85 and 9.5 billion PBMCs. Different laboratories and diverse techniques were used to prepare libraries and sequence TCR repertoires, to increase sequencing depth and limit assay-specific biases. For each donor, CD4 naive and CD4 memory were each run on three plates, CD8 naive on two plates, and CD8 memory on one plate.

Looking up the germline V gene yields CDR1 MNHEY and CDR2 SVGAGI. V gives up 10 bases and J gives up 1 base, and the segment between their germline ends measures 7 bases. Including cysteine and phenylalanine, the CDR3 has 12 amino acids. The sequence is cut down to CDR3 DNA, 36 bases in frame from base 1. TCR CDR3 regions were amplified from genomic DNA by multiplex PCR using the deep immunoSEQ assay. Extracted genomic DNA from each cell subset was spread evenly across all wells of several immunoSEQ 96-well plates, with each plate serving as a replicate. For sorted subsets, 200 to 250 ng genomic DNA, equal to 25,000 to 35,000 T cell genomes, was loaded into each replicate PCR. The purified libraries were quantified using a Qubit 3.0 fluorometer, sized with a Bioanalyzer 2100, and then quantified again using the KAPA Library Quantification kit. Every immunoSEQ 96-well plate was sequenced on a separate single-read 150-cycle Illumina NextSeq 550 flow cell. In the source study's methods: The immunoSEQ output contained only junctional sequences without quality scores, so filtering could not match that applied to full-length reads. To assign V/J genes and CDR3, sequences were annotated against IMGT germline references using PyIR, a Python wrapper for IgBLAST v1.9. Reads were removed for weak V/J assignments (E-value above 1e-6), missing CDR3, stop codons, out-of-frame junctions, or ambiguous translated residues. A V3J clonotype was defined by an identical inferred V gene, J gene, and CDR3 amino acid sequence. To compute the percentage overlap between repertoires, the number of shared unique clonotypes was divided by the size of the smaller repertoire. Three approaches were used to assess repertoire richness: RTK rarefaction, the Chao1 estimator, and Recon v2.1 estimates of unobserved clonotypes. For all TCRbeta clonotypes obtained by the gDNA method from a handful of donors, generation probabilities were computed with OLGA. This is the immuneACCESS table as TCRdb keeps it, with only in-frame sequences that have V and J called. A part of the clones is gone; compared with another copy, unresolved V genes explain less than half, and the rest is unexplained. V, J and clone size were drawn from that table, and D and trimming were deduced from the DNA. The table for this sample lists 2 million to 2.5 million clones; less than 95% of them were counted only once. The ten largest clonotypes hold approximately 0.39% of the sample.

Summary of the overall study and its limitations: Pairwise subsampling led to the expectation that sequencing depth would affect the degree of clonotype sharing among donors. Clonotypes shared by all four sorted-subset donors showed higher generation probabilities than non-shared clonotypes. Sampling was restricted to blood, and TCR repertoires in tissues likely differ from the TCR repertoires found in blood. Even with the large sequencing depth, rarefaction of the sorted-subset datasets indicated that sequencing was incomplete. Sharing across a few donors was observed for around 5% of naive CD4, about 3.2% of naive CD8, over 2% of memory CD4, and about 0.39% of memory CD8 clonotypes. Because the study included a small number of donors, the genetic and exposure-history diversity represented was limited. Estimated clonotype richness was generally larger for naive than for memory subsets.

Healthy HIV-negative adults with no recently reported acute infections or vaccinations were included as donors. Only Caucasian adults living in Nashville, Tennessee, USA were represented among the donors. Magnetic negative selection was used to enrich CD4+ T cells, after which naive cells were positively selected on CD45RA and the negative fraction became the memory subset. Blood was obtained by leukapheresis, after which PBMCs were separated by Ficoll-Histopaque density gradient centrifugation and cryopreserved in liquid nitrogen vapor phase. Analytical flow cytometry was used to check the purity and quantity of each magnetically sorted T cell population. Genomic DNA was isolated from every sorted fraction and measured by UV absorbance on a Nanodrop 2000c. Comment on this clone: Its antigen target is currently unknown. No clone much larger than this one lies a single base away; base qualities are absent.

The chain links TRBV6-5 with TRBJ2-2; D gene: possibly TRBD1, on 6 matching bases. The TCR was taken from a man aged 18 to 30 in good health. Some clones in this sample may be carry-over from other donors' samples. Sequencing was carried out using naive CD4+ T cells from PBMCs. The sample's cell subset or site, from its label and the paper: CD45RA+ positively selected. Read as DNA, the sequence is TGTGCCACACAGGGGAACACCGGGGAGCTGTTTTTT. It translates as CATQGNTGELFF.